This T cell receptor (beta chain) was observed in a study of blood T cell repertoires in COVID-19. Overall study: PBMCs, B-cell-depleted T cells, or T cells were the source of the cDNA or gDNA that made up the material.

Measured with immunoSEQ multiplex PCR; TCRdb has only the in-frame clones, and not every one. This table holds a few hundred thousand clones, roughly 90% found once. This CDR3 comprises 14 residues. Per germline, CDR1 SGDLS and CDR2 YYNGEE. Germline trimming cut 4 bases from V and 3 bases from J; bases unmatched to any gene: 6. The receptor was isolated from a woman between 18 and 30 years old who had recovered from COVID-19. The specimen was PBMCs or T cells enriched from blood (not recorded which). The rearrangement joins TRBV9 to TRBJ1-2, with 7 nucleotides matching TRBD1. CDR3 nucleotide sequence: TGTGCCAGCAGCCAGGGGGGTCCGGACTATGGCTACACCTTC. This translates into CASSQGGPDYGYTF.